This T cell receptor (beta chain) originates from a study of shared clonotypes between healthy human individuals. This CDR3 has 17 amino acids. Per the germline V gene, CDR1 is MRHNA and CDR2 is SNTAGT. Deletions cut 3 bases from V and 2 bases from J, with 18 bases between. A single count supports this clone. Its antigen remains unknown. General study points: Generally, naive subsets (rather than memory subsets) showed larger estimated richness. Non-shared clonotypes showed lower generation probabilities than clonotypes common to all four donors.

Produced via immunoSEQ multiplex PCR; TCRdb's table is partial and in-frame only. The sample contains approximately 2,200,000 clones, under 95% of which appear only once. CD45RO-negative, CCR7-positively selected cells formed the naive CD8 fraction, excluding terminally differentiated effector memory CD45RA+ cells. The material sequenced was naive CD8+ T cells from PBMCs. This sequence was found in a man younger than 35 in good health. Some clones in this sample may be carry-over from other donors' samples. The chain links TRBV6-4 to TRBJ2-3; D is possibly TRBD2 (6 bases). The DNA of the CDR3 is TGTGCCAGCAGTGAATTCTTTGTTAGCGGCCCCACAGATACGCAGTATTTT. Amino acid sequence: CASSEFFVSGPTDTQYF.